This paragraph covers one TCR beta chain sequence. From germline, CDR1 is SGDLS and CDR2 YYNGEE. V lost 3 bases and J lost 2; bases outside the gene matches: 5. The CDR3 contains 14 residues. The data originate from a study of T cell changes during pregnancy in multiple sclerosis. Assay: immunoSEQ multiplex PCR; the TCRdb copy retains only in-frame clones and omits some. The table has around 31,000 clones, roughly nine tenths seen once. This material consisted of CD8+ T cells from peripheral blood mononuclear cells, taken in the second trimester of pregnancy. V and J are TRBV9 and TRBJ2-7, with 7 bases fitting TRBD1. The TCR originated in a female donor with multiple sclerosis, enrolled in a pregnancy study. The CDR3 reads CASSADRAAYEQYF. CDR3 DNA: TGTGCCAGCAGCGCTGACAGGGCCGCCTACGAGCAGTACTTC.